This TCR beta chain was sequenced in a study of brain T cells in children with intractable seizures. Trimming stripped 6 bases from V and 0 bases from J, with 8 bases between. Germline V gives CDR1 MGHDK, CDR2 SYGVNS. CDR3 length: 13 residues. Generated by immunoSEQ multiplex PCR, the TCRdb table keeps only in-frame clones and is missing some. Of just under 65,000 clones listed, about 96% are singletons. Sequencing was limited to surgery cases with top T cell transcript signatures in brain tissue. At least one anti-epileptic drug was given before surgery. The rearrangement joins TRBV25-1 to TRBJ2-5; D remains ambiguous. The sample consisted of peripheral blood, taken at surgery. The clonotype comes from a boy under two years old with focal cortical dysplasia and intractable seizures. CDR3 region: CASSSEYQETQYF. Written as DNA, the CDR3 is TGTGCCAGCAGCAGTGAGTACCAAGAGACCCAGTACTTC.